This T cell receptor (beta chain) was captured in a study of identical twins (dated by TCRdb to 2016 to 2017). As for the study more broadly: To test whether fetal clonotypes persist, this study deep-sequenced TCR alpha and beta repertoires from monozygotic twins, from unrelated adults of various ages, and from cord blood. Replicate twin experiments were performed at different times using different library preparation protocols to rule out contamination.

Only healthy Caucasian donors were included. Library preparation employed 5' RACE. Sequencing took place on an Illumina HiSeq 2000. A universal primer binding site was added through template switching, and the final cDNA carried a unique molecular identifier so that TCR cDNA molecules could be counted accurately. Specific primers in the conserved constant-segment region were used to synthesize first-strand cDNA for TCR alpha and beta chains. To control for contamination, each cDNA library was double barcoded with a SMART-Mk sample barcode plus Illumina barcodes. TruSeq adapter sequences and Illumina sample barcodes were added in two successive PCR steps. The Illumina HiSeq platform was used with custom primers to sequence TCR alpha and beta cDNA libraries. The published analysis was carried out like this. MiGEC processed the raw reads to extract unique molecular identifiers, while MiXCR was used to determine the CDR3 positions. Recombination models were inferred per individual with the repgenHMM and IGoR tools using an EM algorithm. Shared clonotypes were analyzed with the tcR package in R, and sharing was normalized by the product of cloneset sizes. Out-of-frame nonproductive sequences were analyzed to study raw recombination free of thymic and clonal selection effects. The public reads were reprocessed in TCRdb via fastp at Q25 and MiXCR, keeping in-frame beta chains. Entries are consolidated by CDR3 protein sequence, retaining the most common genes and DNA. These V and J calls rely on TCRdb rather than the paper's analysis. This sample lists approximately 1.8 million distinct CDR3 sequences; roughly 35% were detected once. The ten most abundant clones make up over 0.25% of the sample.

Reading the germline V gene gives CDR1 SNHLY and CDR2 FYNNEI. V sheds 2 bases and J sheds 3 bases, leaving 10 bases between their ends. Its CDR3 holds 14 amino acids, cysteine through phenylalanine. Only the CDR3 DNA is retained, 42 bases long and in frame from the first base. The study at large found these results: Because the same donors could not be followed over many years, conclusions were based on cross-sectional statistical analysis. In beta out-of-frame sequences, excess twin sharing was weaker, because having fewer shared sequences lowered the signal-to-noise ratio. Fewer insertions were carried by abundant cord blood beta clonotypes, a similar but weaker trend appeared in young adult naive repertoires, and no such trend appeared in memory repertoires. In monozygotic twins, recombination models systematically underestimated out-of-frame TCR alpha sharing, but the models matched the sharing seen between unrelated individuals. Compared with coincidental sharing between unrelated individuals, out-of-frame TCR alpha sequences shared between twins showed an excess of sequences with low generation probability. Zero-insertion analyses could be partly confounded by invariant T cells such as MAIT and iNKT, though diverse VJ usage argued against such confounding for most clonotypes.

Details on this clonotype: It lacks a known antigen. No base-level quality is on record; no much larger clone is a single base apart.

The chain is assembled from TRBV2 and TRBJ1-2; no D gene can be assigned with confidence. What was sequenced was cord blood. This TCR came from a newborn girl in good health. CDR3 protein: CASSESEDHYGYTF. The bases read TGTGCCAGCAGTGAAAGTGAGGACCACTATGGCTACACCTTC.